A selection of T cell receptor beta chains follows, all from one sample in a study of cytomegalovirus exposure and HLA in healthy donors. Using immunoSEQ multiplex PCR, the repertoire was profiled, and TCRdb retains in-frame clones only, with some absent. The sample gives approximately 160,000 clones, around four fifths of which show up once; 2% to 2.5% is in the top ten. Sequencing used PBMCs. The receptors were sampled from a man aged 25-40 years in good health and CMV-seropositive. Each CDR3 is given with its conserved first and last residue. A D gene is named only where the DNA matches it firmly. Clone size is given for some rows only: seen once, a few or many times, or a class if the clone is expanded.

-,TRBJ2-1,TRBV5-1,-,CASSPEGNEQFF,TGCGCCAGCAGCCCAGAGGGCAATGAGCAGTTCTTC
-,TRBJ2-5,TRBV7-3,-,CASSVDGFGETQYF,TGTGCCAGCAGCGTAGACGGGTTTGGGGAGACCCAGTACTTC
-,TRBJ1-1,TRBV11-1,-,CASSFRAGGTEAFF,TGTGCCAGCAGCTTTCGGGCGGGGGGCACTGAAGCTTTCTTT
-,TRBJ2-5,TRBV7-3,-,CASSLSLETQYF,TGTGCCAGCAGCTTATCCCTGGAGACCCAGTACTTC
-,TRBJ1-3,TRBV9,-,CASGGMTGNTIYF,TGTGCCAGCGGGGGCATGACTGGAAACACCATATATTTT
-,TRBJ2-5,TRBV15,-,CATSRGDTGLETQYF,TGTGCCACCAGCAGAGGGGACACCGGTTTGGAGACCCAGTACTTC
TRBD1,TRBJ1-3,TRBV7-2,-,CASSPPGQGSGNTIYF,TGTGCCAGCAGCCCCCCTGGACAGGGTTCTGGAAACACCATATATTTT
TRBD1,TRBJ1-1,TRBV6-6,-,CASSSPGQANTEAFF,TGTGCCAGCAGTTCCCCGGGACAGGCGAACACTGAAGCTTTCTTT
TRBD1,TRBJ2-7,TRBV6-5,-,CASSPGTGLYEQYF,TGTGCCAGCAGTCCCGGGACAGGGTTATACGAGCAGTACTTC
-,TRBJ2-7,TRBV7-7,-,CASSPTPGYEQYF,TGTGCTAGCAGCCCGACTCCGGGCTACGAGCAGTACTTC
-,TRBJ2-5,TRBV7-2,-,CASSLIGATQYF,TGTGCCAGCAGCTTAATAGGAGCGACCCAGTACTTC
-,TRBJ2-1,TRBV7-8,few,CASTQRASSYNEQFF,TGTGCCAGCACCCAGAGGGCTTCATCCTACAATGAGCAGTTCTTC
-,TRBJ1-1,TRBV7-9,-,CASSFYPRRSEAFF,TGTGCCAGCAGCTTTTACCCTAGGAGGAGTGAAGCTTTCTTT
-,TRBJ1-4,TRBV4-3,-,CASSQPGDEKLFF,TGCGCCAGCAGCCAACCGGGGGATGAAAAACTGTTTTTT
-,TRBJ2-5,TRBV9,-,CASSTETGWVETQYF,TGTGCCAGCAGCACCGAGACAGGCTGGGTTGAGACCCAGTACTTC
TRBD1,TRBJ2-7,TRBV5-4,-,CASSPLQGAYEQYF,TGTGCCAGCAGCCCCCTACAGGGGGCCTACGAGCAGTACTTC
TRBD1,TRBJ2-5,TRBV30,-,CAWSVRHRGCKTQYF,TGTGCCTGGAGTGTACGACACAGGGGGTGCAAGACCCAGTACTTC
TRBD1,TRBJ1-1,TRBV2,-,CASRDGQASTEAFF,TGTGCCAGCAGAGATGGACAGGCGAGCACTGAAGCTTTCTTT
-,TRBJ2-7,TRBV7-8,-,CASSLLGDNEQYF,TGTGCCAGCAGCTTATTAGGGGACAACGAGCAGTACTTC
-,TRBJ1-1,TRBV6-5,-,CASSHGGVGTEAFF,TGTGCCAGCAGCCACGGGGGTGTGGGCACTGAAGCTTTCTTT
TRBD1,TRBJ2-5,TRBV5-1,-,CASSFYRGREETQYF,TGCGCCAGCAGCTTCTACAGGGGGCGTGAAGAGACCCAGTACTTC
TRBD2,TRBJ2-1,TRBV7-2,-,CASSPRSGGPNNEQFF,TGTGCCAGCAGCCCTCGTAGCGGGGGCCCTAACAATGAGCAGTTCTTC
-,TRBJ1-5,TRBV2,-,CASSELQGQGRDSNQPQHF,TGTGCCAGCAGTGAATTGCAGGGCCAGGGGAGGGATAGCAATCAGCCCCAGCATTTT
TRBD2,TRBJ2-1,TRBV18,-,CASSSPRGVDEQFF,TGTGCCAGCTCATCCCCTCGGGGGGTGGATGAGCAGTTCTTC
TRBD2,TRBJ2-1,TRBV4-1,-,CASRRTSGFNEQFF,TGCGCCAGCAGAAGGACTAGCGGGTTCAATGAGCAGTTCTTC
-,TRBJ1-1,TRBV27,-,CASGPSRSAEAFF,TGTGCCAGCGGGCCGAGTCGTTCGGCTGAAGCTTTCTTT
TRBD1,TRBJ1-5,TRBV2,once,CASTSRGVAQPQHF,TGTGCCAGCACCTCCAGGGGGGTCGCTCAGCCCCAGCATTTT
TRBD2,TRBJ2-5,TRBV2,-,CASSGEGRETQYF,TGTGCCAGCAGTGGGGAGGGTCGGGAGACCCAGTACTTC
TRBD1,TRBJ1-2,TRBV7-2,-,CASSFYPGTAYGYTF,TGTGCCAGCAGCTTCTACCCCGGGACAGCCTATGGCTACACCTTC
TRBD2,TRBJ2-3,TRBV4-3,-,CASSQFGGASDTQYF,TGCGCCAGCAGCCAGTTCGGGGGGGCTTCAGATACGCAGTATTTT
TRBD1,TRBJ1-2,TRBV5-4,-,CASSLEDRGDGYTF,TGTGCCAGCAGCTTGGAGGACAGGGGAGACGGCTACACCTTC
TRBD1,TRBJ1-4,TRBV5-4,-,CASSPRPGQEKVTNEKLFF,TGTGCCAGCAGCCCACGCCCCGGACAGGAGAAAGTGACTAATGAAAAACTGTTTTTT
-,TRBJ1-5,TRBV6-5,-,CASSRGWGGGQPQHF,TGTGCCAGCAGTCGTGGATGGGGGGGCGGACAGCCCCAGCATTTT
-,TRBJ2-3,TRBV5-4,-,CASSFGTSGSTDTQYF,TGTGCCAGCAGCTTCGGTACATCGGGGAGCACAGATACGCAGTATTTT
-,TRBJ1-5,TRBV7-9,-,CASTYSNQPQHF,TGTGCCAGCACTTATAGCAATCAGCCCCAGCATTTT
TRBD2,TRBJ2-1,TRBV9,-,CASSVEGGGASYNEQFF,TGTGCCAGCAGCGTAGAAGGCGGGGGGGCCTCCTACAATGAGCAGTTCTTC
-,TRBJ2-7,TRBV4-1,-,CASSPSQGGHRDAYEQYF,TGCGCCAGCAGCCCTTCCCAGGGCGGGCACAGGGACGCCTACGAGCAGTACTTC
TRBD1,TRBJ1-1,TRBV4-2,few,CASSQGQGTGGMNTEAFF,TGTGCCAGCAGCCAAGGTCAGGGGACAGGGGGCATGAACACTGAAGCTTTCTTT
TRBD1,TRBJ2-7,TRBV14,-,CASSPGQGYYEQYF,TGTGCCAGCAGCCCGGGACAGGGATACTACGAGCAGTACTTC
-,TRBJ1-3,TRBV7-6,-,CASSSGRGGSGNTIYF,TGTGCCAGCAGCTCGGGACGAGGGGGCTCTGGAAACACCATATATTTT
-,TRBJ1-6,TRBV6-5,-,CASSYAPEGVNSPLHF,TGTGCCAGCAGTTACGCCCCCGAGGGAGTAAATTCACCCCTCCACTTT
-,TRBJ2-1,TRBV7-8,-,CASSPLGGLYNEQFF,TGTGCCAGCAGTCCTCTAGGAGGACTCTACAATGAGCAGTTCTTC
TRBD1,TRBJ2-3,TRBV7-2,-,CASSFRDRLTDTQYF,TGTGCCAGCAGCTTTAGGGACAGACTCACAGATACGCAGTATTTT
TRBD1,TRBJ2-5,TRBV27,-,CASAYTGAQTQYF,TGTGCCAGCGCATACACAGGGGCACAGACCCAGTACTTC
TRBD1,TRBJ1-2,TRBV13,-,CASSLGQGVNGYTF,TGTGCCAGCAGCCTAGGACAGGGGGTTAATGGCTACACCTTC
-,TRBJ1-1,TRBV5-1,-,CASSLGGGNTEAFF,TGCGCCAGCAGCTTGGGGGGCGGAAACACTGAAGCTTTCTTT
TRBD1,TRBJ2-7,TRBV11-3,few,CASSSRQGPTYEQYF,TGTGCCAGCAGCTCCCGACAGGGACCCACCTACGAGCAGTACTTC
-,TRBJ1-2,TRBV6-5,-,CASSYSAGVQGYTF,TGTGCCAGCAGTTACTCTGCAGGCGTGCAGGGCTACACCTTC
TRBD2,TRBJ2-5,TRBV5-1,once,CASSPASGVETQYF,TGCGCCAGCAGCCCGGCTAGCGGGGTAGAGACCCAGTACTTC
-,TRBJ1-2,TRBV5-6,-,CASSTNQGKGYTF,TGTGCCAGCAGCACGAACCAGGGGAAGGGCTACACCTTC
-,TRBJ2-3,TRBV29-1,-,CSVVRFGGVTDTQYF,TGCAGCGTTGTCCGTTTCGGCGGGGTAACAGATACGCAGTATTTT
TRBD2,TRBJ2-5,TRBV5-1,-,CASSLGLAGEQETQYF,TGCGCCAGCAGCTTGGGGCTAGCGGGGGAACAAGAGACCCAGTACTTC
TRBD1,TRBJ2-1,TRBV2,-,CASRVGQGVIHEQFF,TGTGCCAGCAGAGTAGGACAGGGGGTGATTCATGAGCAGTTCTTC
TRBD1,TRBJ2-5,TRBV12-5,-,CASGLGEPGQGTWETQYF,TGTGCTAGTGGTTTGGGAGAACCGGGACAGGGGACTTGGGAGACCCAGTACTTC
TRBD1,TRBJ1-2,TRBV29-1,-,CSVHRGAYGYTF,TGCAGCGTTCACAGGGGTGCCTATGGCTACACCTTC